This T cell receptor (beta chain) was recovered during a study of lymphopenia after photon versus proton radiotherapy. The V and J ends lost 6 bases and 2 bases, in that order; junction bases with no gene match: 6. Per the germline V gene, CDR1 is ENHRY and CDR2 is SYGVKD. The CDR3 covers 15 residues. This clone occurred a few times. Its antigen is not known. Overall study results and limits: Authors raise, but do not show, better survival with proton therapy. In patients who died, overall survival fell as post-nadir TCR diversity dropped more. Relative stability marked proton patients; photon patients lost diversity and naive cells. Oligoclonal CD8+ Temra expansion after nadir drove photon patients' diversity drop.

Some clones are missing from TCRdb's copy, which holds only in-frame ones; the method was immunoSEQ multiplex PCR. The profile shows about 12,000 clones, more than 70% of them singletons. This receptor was identified in a man aged 60-69 years with pancreatic cancer. The chain links TRBV10-3 to TRBJ1-1, with TRBD1 matching 10 bases. This sample comprised peripheral blood, obtained from a patient treated with proton-based radiotherapy. The CDR3 DNA is TGTGCCATCAGAGGGCGGGACAGGGGAAACACTGAAGCTTTCTTT. It is translated as CAIRGRDRGNTEAFF.